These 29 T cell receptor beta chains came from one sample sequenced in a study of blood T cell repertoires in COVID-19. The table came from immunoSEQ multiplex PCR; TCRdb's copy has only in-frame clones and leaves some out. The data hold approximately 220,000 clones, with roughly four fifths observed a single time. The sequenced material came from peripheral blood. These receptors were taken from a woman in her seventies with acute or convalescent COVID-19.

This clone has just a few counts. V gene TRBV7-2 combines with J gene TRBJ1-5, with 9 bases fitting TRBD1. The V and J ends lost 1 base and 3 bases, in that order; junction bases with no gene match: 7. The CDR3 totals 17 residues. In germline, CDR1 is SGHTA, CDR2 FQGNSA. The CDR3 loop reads CASSLGPGTGLNQPQHF. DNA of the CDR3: TGTGCCAGCAGCTTAGGGCCCGGGACAGGGCTCAATCAGCCCCAGCATTTT.

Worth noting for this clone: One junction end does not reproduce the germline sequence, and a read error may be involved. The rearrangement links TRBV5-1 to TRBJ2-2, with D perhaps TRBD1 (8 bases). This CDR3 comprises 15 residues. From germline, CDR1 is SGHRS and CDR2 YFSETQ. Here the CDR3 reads CASRLDREGTGELFF. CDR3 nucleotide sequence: TGCGCCAGCAGATTGGACAGGGAGGGGACCGGGGAGCTGTTTTTT.

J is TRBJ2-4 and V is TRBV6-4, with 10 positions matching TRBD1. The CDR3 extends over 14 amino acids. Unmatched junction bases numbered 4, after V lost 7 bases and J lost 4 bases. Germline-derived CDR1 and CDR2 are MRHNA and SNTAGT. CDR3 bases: TGTGCCAGCAACGGGACAGGGGAAAAAAACATTCAGTACTTC. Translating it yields CASNGTGEKNIQYF.

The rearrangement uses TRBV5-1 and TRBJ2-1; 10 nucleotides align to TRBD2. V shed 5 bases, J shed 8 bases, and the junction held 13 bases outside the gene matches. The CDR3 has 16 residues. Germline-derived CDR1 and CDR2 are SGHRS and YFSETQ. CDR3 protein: CASSTSPLAGVDEQFF. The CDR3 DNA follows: TGCGCCAGCAGTACCAGTCCGCTAGCGGGGGTGGATGAGCAGTTCTTC.

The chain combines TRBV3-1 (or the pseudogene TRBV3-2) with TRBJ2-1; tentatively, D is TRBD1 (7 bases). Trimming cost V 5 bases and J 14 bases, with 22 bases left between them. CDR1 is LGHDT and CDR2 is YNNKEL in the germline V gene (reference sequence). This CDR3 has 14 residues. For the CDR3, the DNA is TGTGCCAGCAGCGAAACGTCCGGGACAGAGCGGGAGTTCTTC. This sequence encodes CASSETSGTEREFF.

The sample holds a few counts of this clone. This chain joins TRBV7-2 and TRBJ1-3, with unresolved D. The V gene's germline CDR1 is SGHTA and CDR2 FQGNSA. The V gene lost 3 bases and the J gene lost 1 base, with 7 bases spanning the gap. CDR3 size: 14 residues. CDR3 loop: CASSFGVSGNTIYF. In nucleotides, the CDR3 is TGTGCCAGCAGCTTCGGGGTGTCTGGAAACACCATATATTTT.

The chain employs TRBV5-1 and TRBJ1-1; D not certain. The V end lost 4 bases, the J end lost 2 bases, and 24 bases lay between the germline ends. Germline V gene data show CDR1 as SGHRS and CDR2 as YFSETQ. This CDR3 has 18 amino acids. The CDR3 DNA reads TGCGCCAGCAGCCATTCTCTGGGCCATCTGACCACTAACACTGAAGCTTTCTTT. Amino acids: CASSHSLGHLTTNTEAFF.

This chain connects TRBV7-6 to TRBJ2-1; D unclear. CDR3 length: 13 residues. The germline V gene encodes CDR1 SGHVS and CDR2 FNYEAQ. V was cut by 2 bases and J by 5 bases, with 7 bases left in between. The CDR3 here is CASSLLGNNEQFF. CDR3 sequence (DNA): TGTGCCAGCAGCTTATTGGGCAACAATGAGCAGTTCTTC.

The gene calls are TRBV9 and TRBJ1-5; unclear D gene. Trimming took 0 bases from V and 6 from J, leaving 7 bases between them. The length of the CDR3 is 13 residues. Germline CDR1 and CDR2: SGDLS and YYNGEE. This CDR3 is CASSVVPGQPQHF. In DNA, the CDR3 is TGTGCCAGCAGCGTAGTTCCCGGTCAGCCCCAGCATTTT.

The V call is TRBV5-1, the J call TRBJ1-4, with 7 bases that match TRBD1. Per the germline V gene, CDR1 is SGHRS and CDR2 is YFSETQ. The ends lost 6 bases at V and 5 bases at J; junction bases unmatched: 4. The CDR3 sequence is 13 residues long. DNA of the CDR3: TGCGCCAGCAACAGGGGATCGAATGAAAAACTGTTTTTT. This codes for CASNRGSNEKLFF.

This CDR3 reads CASNYPGLLKYTF. In DNA, the CDR3 is TGTGCCAGCAATTACCCCGGACTGCTGAAATACACCTTC. The chain joins TRBV7-2 to TRBJ1-2, with no clear D. The CDR3 is 13 amino acids. Trimming stripped 7 bases from V and 11 bases from J, with 20 bases between. Germline V CDR1 and CDR2: SGHTA, FQGNSA. Looking up the rest from reference TRBV7-2 and TRBJ1-2 gives the full variable domain: GAGVSQSPSNKVTEKGKDVELRCDPISGHTALYWYRQSLGQGLEFLIYFQGNSAPDKSGLPSDRFSAERTGGSVSTLTIQRTQQEDSAVYLCASNYPGLLKYTFGSGTRLTVV.

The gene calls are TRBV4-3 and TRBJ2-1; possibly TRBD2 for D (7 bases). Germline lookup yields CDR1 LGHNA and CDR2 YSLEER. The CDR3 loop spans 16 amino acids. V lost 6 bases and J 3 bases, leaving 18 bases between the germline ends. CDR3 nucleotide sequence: TGCGCCAGCAGTACTAGAGGGGGGGGGCACTACAATGAGCAGTTCTTC. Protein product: CASSTRGGGHYNEQFF.

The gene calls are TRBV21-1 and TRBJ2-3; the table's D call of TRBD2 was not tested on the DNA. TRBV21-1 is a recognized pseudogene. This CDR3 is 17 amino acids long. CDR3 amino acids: CASSLRGVEGRPDTQYF. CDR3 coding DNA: TGTGCCAGCAGCCTTCGAGGTGTGGAGGGACGACCAGATACGCAGTATTTT.

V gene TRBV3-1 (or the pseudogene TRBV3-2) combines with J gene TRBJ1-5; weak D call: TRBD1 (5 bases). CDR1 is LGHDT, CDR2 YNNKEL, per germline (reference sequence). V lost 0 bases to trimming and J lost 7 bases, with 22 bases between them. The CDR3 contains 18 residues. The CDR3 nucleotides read TGTGCCAGCAGCCAAGAAAGTATCGGAGGGGATTGGTGGCAGCCCCAGCATTTT. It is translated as CASSQESIGGDWWQPQHF.

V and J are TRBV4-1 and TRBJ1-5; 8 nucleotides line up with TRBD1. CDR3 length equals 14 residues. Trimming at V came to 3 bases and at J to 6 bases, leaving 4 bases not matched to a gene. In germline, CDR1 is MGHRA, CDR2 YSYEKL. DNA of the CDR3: TGCGCCAGCAGCCAGGACAGGGTGAGTCAGCCCCAGCATTTT. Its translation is CASSQDRVSQPQHF.

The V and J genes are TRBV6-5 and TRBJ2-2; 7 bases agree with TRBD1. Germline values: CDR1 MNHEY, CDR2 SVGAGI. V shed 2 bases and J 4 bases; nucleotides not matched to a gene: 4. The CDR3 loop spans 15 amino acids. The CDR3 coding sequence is TGTGCCAGCAGTTACAGGGGGCGCGGCACCGGGGAGCTGTTTTTT. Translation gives CASSYRGRGTGELFF.

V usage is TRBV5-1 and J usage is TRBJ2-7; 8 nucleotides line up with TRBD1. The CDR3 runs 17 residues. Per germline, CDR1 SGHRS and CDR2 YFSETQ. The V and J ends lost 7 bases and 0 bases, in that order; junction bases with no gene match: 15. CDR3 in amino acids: CASQLSPGTGNSYEQYF. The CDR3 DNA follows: TGCGCCAGCCAGCTTAGCCCAGGGACAGGTAACTCCTACGAGCAGTACTTC.

CDR3 residues: CASSFGTGLNTEAFF. The DNA for the CDR3 is TGTGCCAGCAGCTTCGGGACAGGGTTGAACACTGAAGCTTTCTTT. The rearrangement links TRBV7-2 to TRBJ1-1; 9 bases are a match to TRBD1. The CDR3 spans 15 residues. The trim removed 3 bases at V and 0 bases at J, leaving 2 bases unmatched. Germline V CDR1 and CDR2: SGHTA, FQGNSA.

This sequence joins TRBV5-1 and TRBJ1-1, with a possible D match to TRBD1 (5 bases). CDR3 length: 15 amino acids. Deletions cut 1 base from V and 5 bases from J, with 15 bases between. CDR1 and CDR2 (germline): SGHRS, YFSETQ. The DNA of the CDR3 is TGCGCCAGCAGCTTGCTGGACACGAAGGGGACTGAAGCTTTCTTT. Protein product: CASSLLDTKGTEAFF. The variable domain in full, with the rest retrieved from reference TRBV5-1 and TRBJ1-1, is KAGVTQTPRYLIKTRGQQVTLSCSPISGHRSVSWYQQTPGQGLQFLFEYFSETQRNKGNFPGRFSGRQFSNSRSEMNVSTLELGDSALYLCASSLLDTKGTEAFFGQGTRLTVV.

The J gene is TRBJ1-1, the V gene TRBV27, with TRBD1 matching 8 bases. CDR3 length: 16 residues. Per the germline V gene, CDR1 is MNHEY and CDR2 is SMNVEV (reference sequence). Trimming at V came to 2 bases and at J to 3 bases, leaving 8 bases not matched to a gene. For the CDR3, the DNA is TGTGCCAGCAGTTTAGAGCTCAGGGGGCCCTACACTGAAGCTTTCTTT. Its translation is CASSLELRGPYTEAFF.

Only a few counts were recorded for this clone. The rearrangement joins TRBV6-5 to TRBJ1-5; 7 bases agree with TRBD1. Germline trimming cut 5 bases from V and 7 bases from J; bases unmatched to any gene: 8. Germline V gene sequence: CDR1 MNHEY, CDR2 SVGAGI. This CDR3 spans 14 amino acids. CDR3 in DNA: TGTGCCAGCAGTCCGACAGGGATAAGACAGCCCCAGCATTTT. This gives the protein CASSPTGIRQPQHF.

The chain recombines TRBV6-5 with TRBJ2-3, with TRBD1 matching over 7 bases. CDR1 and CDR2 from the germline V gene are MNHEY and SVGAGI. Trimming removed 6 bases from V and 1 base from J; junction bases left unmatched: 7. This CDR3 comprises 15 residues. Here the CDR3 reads CASRDRVPGTDTQYF. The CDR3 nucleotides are TGTGCCAGCAGAGACAGGGTTCCTGGCACAGATACGCAGTATTTT.

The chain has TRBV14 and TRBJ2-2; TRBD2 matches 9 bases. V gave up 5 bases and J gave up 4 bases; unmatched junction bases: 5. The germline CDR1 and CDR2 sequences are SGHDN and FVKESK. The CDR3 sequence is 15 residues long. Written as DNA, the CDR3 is TGTGCCAGCAGCGCGCGGGGGGGCAGCACCGGGGAGCTGTTTTTT. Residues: CASSARGGSTGELFF.

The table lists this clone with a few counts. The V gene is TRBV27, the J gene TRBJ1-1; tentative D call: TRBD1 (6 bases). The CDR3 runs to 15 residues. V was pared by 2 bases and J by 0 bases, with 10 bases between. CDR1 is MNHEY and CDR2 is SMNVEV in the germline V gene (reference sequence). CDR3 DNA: TGTGCCAGCAGTTTAAGCGGGGGGCTGAACACTGAAGCTTTCTTT. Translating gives CASSLSGGLNTEAFF.

CDR3 sequence (DNA): TGTGCCAGCAGCCCCAGGGGGCTCCACGAGCAGTACTTC. Protein: CASSPRGLHEQYF. J is TRBJ2-7 and V is TRBV5-4; 8 bases are a match to TRBD1. There are 13 residues in the CDR3. Looked up from germline, CDR1 is SGHNT and CDR2 is YYREEE (reference sequence). V lost 4 bases, J lost 5 bases, and 5 bases stayed unmatched.

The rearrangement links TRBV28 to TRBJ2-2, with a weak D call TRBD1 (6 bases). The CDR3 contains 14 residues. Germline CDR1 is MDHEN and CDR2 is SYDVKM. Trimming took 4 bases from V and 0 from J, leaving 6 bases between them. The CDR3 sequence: CASSWTANTGELFF. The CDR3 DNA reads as TGTGCCAGCAGTTGGACAGCGAACACCGGGGAGCTGTTTTTT.

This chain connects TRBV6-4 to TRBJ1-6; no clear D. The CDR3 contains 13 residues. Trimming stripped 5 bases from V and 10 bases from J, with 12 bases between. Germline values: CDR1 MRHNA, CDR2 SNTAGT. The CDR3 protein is CASSSTEESPLHF. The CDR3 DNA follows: TGTGCCAGCAGTTCTACTGAGGAATCACCCCTCCACTTT.

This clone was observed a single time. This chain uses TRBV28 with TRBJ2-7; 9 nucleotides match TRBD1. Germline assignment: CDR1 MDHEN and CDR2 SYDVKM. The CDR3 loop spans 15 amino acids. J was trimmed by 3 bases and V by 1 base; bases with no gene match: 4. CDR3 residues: CASSLYGTGFYEQYF. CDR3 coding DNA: TGTGCCAGCAGTTTATATGGGACAGGGTTCTACGAGCAGTACTTC.

DNA of the CDR3: TGTGCCAGCAGCTCCTTCGGGGATAAGTTCTTC. It codes for CASSSFGDKFF. This chain joins TRBV6-2 or TRBV6-3 and TRBJ2-1; the D gene is possibly TRBD2 (5 bases). CDR1 and CDR2 (germline): MNHEY, SVGEGT. Trimming cost V 6 bases and J 14 bases, with 14 bases left between them. The length of the CDR3 is 11 residues.